This T cell receptor (beta chain) was recovered during a study of blood T cell repertoires in COVID-19. Study at large: Collection of acute and convalescent COVID-19 samples took place in the United States, Italy and Spain. Sample material is recorded as cDNA or gDNA derived from T cells, B-cell-depleted T cells, or PBMCs.

Authors' methods: The assay estimated nucleated cells by amplifying reference gene primers. The repertoire was sequenced with immunoSEQ multiplex PCR; TCRdb's copy has only in-frame clones and lacks some. The D gene and trimming were derived from the DNA, and the V and J assignments and clone size from that table. The sample carries 60,000 to 75,000 clones, 85% to 90% recorded once. Germline V gives CDR1 SGHDN, CDR2 FVKESK. The CDR3 is 15 residues long. V gave up 5 bases and J gave up 5 bases; unmatched junction bases: 8. This TCR derives from a woman older than 75 with active or convalescent COVID-19. Material: peripheral blood. The chain is built from TRBV14 and TRBJ2-1, with 8 bases aligning to TRBD2. The CDR3 region has the DNA TGTGCCAGCAGCGAGAGCGGGGGTGTCAACAATGAGCAGTTCTTC. It codes for CASSESGGVNNEQFF.